This passage covers 3 T cell receptor beta chains from one sample sequenced in a study of cytomegalovirus exposure and HLA in healthy donors. The PCR employed 60 Vbeta primers together with 13 Jbeta primers. Only in-frame clones appear in the TCRdb table, and some are missing; sequencing was by immunoSEQ multiplex PCR. The sample consists of over 150,000 clones, 84% of them appearing once. Source material: PBMCs. These receptors were taken from a boy aged 2-15 years in good health and CMV-seronegative.

The chain uses TRBV5-1 and TRBJ2-5; 9 bases align to TRBD2. The closer fit of TRBJ2-7 to the DNA end suggests the J call may be wrong. CDR1 SGHRS and CDR2 YFSETQ come from the germline V gene. This CDR3 has 19 residues. The CDR3 nucleotides read TGCGCCAGCAGCTTTTTTGCTTCTAAAGCGGGAGGAGACGCCTACGAGCAGTACTTC. Its translation is CASSFFASKAGGDAYEQYF.

The chain combines TRBV2 with TRBJ2-2; 7 bases agree with TRBD1. Germline-derived CDR1 and CDR2 are SNHLY and FYNNEI. This CDR3 region has 15 residues. With V trimmed by 6 bases and J by 2 bases, 6 bases remained unmatched. This CDR3 reads CASRSGTDNTGELFF. CDR3 sequence (DNA): TGTGCCAGCAGGTCCGGGACAGATAACACCGGGGAGCTGTTTTTT.

The chain uses TRBV10-2 and TRBJ2-7; 11 bases are a match to TRBD2. The germline CDR1 and CDR2 sequences are WSHSY and SAAADI. With 0 bases clipped from V and 5 bases from J, the junction kept 6 bases outside the gene matches. The CDR3 extends over 16 amino acids. The CDR3 DNA reads as TGCGCCAGCAGTGAGTCCTGGCTAGCGGGAGGCGACGAGCAGTACTTC. This gives the protein CASSESWLAGGDEQYF.